The sequence of this TCR beta chain was determined in a study of blood T cell repertoires in COVID-19 (dated by TCRdb to 2019 to 2021). About the investigation overall: Collaborator samples came from the United States, Italy and Spain and covered acute and convalescent phases of COVID-19. The material from the prospective study consisted of cDNA or gDNA derived from T cells, B-cell-depleted T cells, or PBMCs. The samples were drawn from two sources: the first 160 participants of the ongoing ImmuneRACE study, and 950 to 1,500 subjects contributed by 6 global collaborators. The repertoires were released in a freely available public database meant as a resource for research on the immune response to SARS-CoV-2. HLA class I and class II types, where available, came from metadata supplied by the sample provider rather than from assay-based typing. A de-identified subject ID, COVID-19 status, age in years and sex were almost always included in the sample metadata. The dataset comprised deeply sampled blood TCRbeta repertoires from subjects exposed to, actively infected with, or recovered from COVID-19. Findings and caveats that apply to the study as a whole: The amount of clinical and demographic metadata varied by source and participant and was provided uncurated.

One collaborating source in Seattle enrolled patients while the patients were actively infected and followed the patients over time throughout the course of disease. Whole blood was collected in K2EDTA tubes by collaborating institutions according to the institutions' own protocols. For TCRbeta analysis, collaborators shipped samples as frozen whole blood, isolated PBMCs, or DNA extracted from either of those sample types. TCRbeta CDR3 regions were amplified from genomic DNA by means of the immunoSEQ Assay, a bias-controlled multiplex PCR. Processing in the source paper ran as follows. Nucleated cell counts per sample were estimated from amplification of reference gene primers within the assay. To quantify the absolute abundance of each unique TCRbeta CDR3 rearrangement, sequence reads were collapsed and filtered. For each sample, productive Simpson clonality was calculated by taking the square root of Simpson's diversity index across productive rearrangements. The table was pulled from immuneACCESS by TCRdb, which kept in-frame rearrangements only. Such tables lose some clones; where checked, under half of the loss comes from unresolved V genes, and the rest has no known cause. That table is the source of V, J and clone size, and D and trimming were worked out from the DNA. This sample has 60,000 to 80,000 clones in its table, and approximately 80% of those were observed once. Over 10% of the sample is in the top ten clones.

From V the trimming removes 6 bases and from J it removes 2 bases, while the gene matches leave 4 bases of the junction unaccounted for. The germline V gene (reference sequence) supplies CDR1 MNHEY and CDR2 SMNVEV. From cysteine to phenylalanine, the CDR3 is 14 amino acids long. The read is trimmed to its CDR3 DNA, 42 bases read in frame from base 1. Of note for this clone: Its antigen remains undetermined. Qualities for individual bases were not recorded, and no much larger clone is one base off.

This clonotype originated in a man aged 50 to 60 with COVID-19, enrolled during active disease. The sample taken for sequencing was peripheral blood. The chain joins TRBV27 to TRBJ2-7, and TRBD2 matches 10 of the central bases. The DNA reads as follows: TGTGCCAGCAGGGGGACTAGCGTGACCTACGAGCAGTACTTC. This translates into CASRGTSVTYEQYF.